This TCR beta chain was obtained from a study of cytomegalovirus exposure and HLA in healthy donors. There are a few counts of this clone. The V end was cut by 4 bases, the J end by 5 bases, with 12 bases between. The CDR3 sequence is 13 residues long. Germline V gives CDR1 SGHRS, CDR2 YFSETQ. Vbeta (60) and Jbeta (13) primers were used in the PCR. The method was immunoSEQ multiplex PCR; TCRdb's version includes in-frame clones alone and lacks a portion of them. The sample consists of roughly 89,000 clones, roughly 79% of them appearing once. This sequence was found in a woman aged 25-40 years in good health and CMV-seronegative. J is TRBJ2-5 and V is TRBV5-1; the D gene is possibly TRBD1 (5 bases). Source material: PBMCs. As DNA, the CDR3 is TGCGCCAGCAGCCCAGGGAATGGGGAGACCCAGTACTTC. Protein sequence: CASSPGNGETQYF.